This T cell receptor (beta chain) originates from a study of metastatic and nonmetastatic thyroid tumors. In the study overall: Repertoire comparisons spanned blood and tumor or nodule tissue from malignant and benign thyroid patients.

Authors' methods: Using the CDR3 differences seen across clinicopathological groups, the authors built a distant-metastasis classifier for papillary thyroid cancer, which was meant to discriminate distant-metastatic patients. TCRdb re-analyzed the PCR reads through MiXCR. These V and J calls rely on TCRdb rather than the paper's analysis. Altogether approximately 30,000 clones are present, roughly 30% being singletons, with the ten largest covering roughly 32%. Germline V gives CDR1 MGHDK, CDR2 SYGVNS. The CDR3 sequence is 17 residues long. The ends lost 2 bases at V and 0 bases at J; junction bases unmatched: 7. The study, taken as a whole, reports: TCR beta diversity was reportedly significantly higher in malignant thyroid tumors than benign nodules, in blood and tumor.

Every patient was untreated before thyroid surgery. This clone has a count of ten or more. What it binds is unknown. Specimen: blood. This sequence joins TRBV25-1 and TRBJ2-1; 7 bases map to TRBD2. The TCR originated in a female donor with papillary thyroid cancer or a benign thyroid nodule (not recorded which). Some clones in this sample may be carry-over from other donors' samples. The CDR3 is CASSERGSGFSYNEQFF. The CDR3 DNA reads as TGTGCCAGCAGTGAAAGAGGTAGCGGGTTCTCCTACAATGAGCAGTTCTTC.